This T cell receptor beta chain was identified in a study of control samples from healthy donors and cancer patients. Measured with immunoSEQ multiplex PCR; TCRdb has only the in-frame clones, and not every one. The sample comprises 100,000 or so clones, 75% to 90% of which are singletons, and less than 8.5% rests with the top ten. The clonotype comes from a man aged 25 to 40 in good health. The material sequenced was blood.

The DNA for the CDR3 is TGTGCCAGCAGCCCGGACCCTACCGGAGCGGAGACCCAGTACTTC. Its translation: CASSPDPTGAETQYF. J is TRBJ2-5 and V is TRBV2, with no clear D. V lost 6 bases and J 5 bases, leaving 19 bases between the germline ends. The CDR3 covers 15 residues. Germline loops: CDR1 SNHLY, CDR2 FYNNEI. Looking up the rest from reference TRBV2 and TRBJ2-5 gives the full variable domain: EPEVTQTPSHQVTQMGQEVILRCVPISNHLYFYWYRQILGQKVEFLVSFYNNEISEKSEIFDDQFSVERPDGSNFTLKIRSTKLEDSAMYFCASSPDPTGAETQYFGPGTRLLVL.